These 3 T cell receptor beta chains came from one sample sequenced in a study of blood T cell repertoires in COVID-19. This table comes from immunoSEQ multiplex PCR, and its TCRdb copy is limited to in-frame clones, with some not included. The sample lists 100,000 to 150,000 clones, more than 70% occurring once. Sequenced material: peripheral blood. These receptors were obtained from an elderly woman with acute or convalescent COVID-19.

CDR3 amino acids: CASSQAGLAGGPEQYF. Written as DNA, the CDR3 is TGTGCCAGCAGCCAAGCCGGACTAGCGGGAGGGCCGGAGCAGTACTTC. The rearrangement links TRBV3-1 (or the pseudogene TRBV3-2) to TRBJ2-7; TRBD2 agrees at 15 bases. The CDR3 contains 16 residues. Trimming took 1 base from V and 7 from J; bases not matched to a gene: 5. The germline CDR1 and CDR2 sequences are LGHDT and YNNKEL (reference sequence).

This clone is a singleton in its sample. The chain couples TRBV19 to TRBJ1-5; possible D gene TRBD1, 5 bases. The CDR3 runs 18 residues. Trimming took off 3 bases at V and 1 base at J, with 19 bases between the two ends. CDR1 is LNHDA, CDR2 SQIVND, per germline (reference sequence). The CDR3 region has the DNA TGTGCCAGTAGTATCCGCGGGGGGACGGTCAGAAGCAATCAGCCCCAGCATTTT. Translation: CASSIRGGTVRSNQPQHF.

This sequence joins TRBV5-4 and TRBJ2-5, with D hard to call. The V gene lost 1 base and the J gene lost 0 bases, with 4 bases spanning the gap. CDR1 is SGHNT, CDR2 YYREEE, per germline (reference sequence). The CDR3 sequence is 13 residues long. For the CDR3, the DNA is TGTGCCAGCAGCTTGTACAACCAAGAGACCCAGTACTTC. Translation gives CASSLYNQETQYF.